The clone carrying this T cell receptor (beta chain) appeared a few times. These data come from a study of blood T cells in healthy people across ages. The use of a sample-barcoded 5' primer and a J-beta primer mix characterized a second PCR of about 7 to 12 cycles. TCRdb re-called the 5' RACE reads with MiXCR, one entry per CDR3 protein. This table has more than 500,000 distinct CDR3 sequences, 27% appearing once. The same data also contributed to another study, on T cells of mothers and their children. That paper states: Six children, together with their three healthy Caucasian mothers, made up the donors. In each mother, TCR beta CDR3 reads exceeded 10 million; in each child, they numbered around 3 million.

The receptor was isolated from a boy between 2 and 10 years old in good health. Sequencing was done on a sample of blood.

The CDR3 loop reads CASSTYQEGVETQYF. CDR3 nucleotide sequence: TGTGCCAGCAGTACCTATCAGGAGGGGGTTGAGACCCAGTACTTC. The V gene is TRBV27, the J gene TRBJ2-5; D may be TRBD1 or TRBD2 (6 bases each). The CDR3 runs 15 residues. Trimming removed 5 bases at V and 5 bases at J, with 18 bases between. Germline lookup yields CDR1 MNHEY and CDR2 SMNVEV (reference sequence).